These 15 T cell receptor beta chains came from one sample sequenced in a study of blood T cell repertoires in COVID-19. Data came from immunoSEQ multiplex PCR; TCRdb stores just in-frame clones and leaves some out. The repertoire holds some 80,000 clones, with about 79% as singletons. Sequencing was carried out using peripheral blood. These TCRs come from a woman between 45 and 60 years old with acute or convalescent COVID-19.

The rearrangement joins TRBV3-1 (or the pseudogene TRBV3-2) to TRBJ2-1; 14 bases fit TRBD2. The junction had 7 bases not matched to a gene; V was cut back by 8 bases and J by 10 bases. Germline V gene data show CDR1 as LGHDT and CDR2 as YNNKEL (reference sequence). The CDR3 length is 14 residues. CDR3 residues: CASAGTSGRAEQFF. The CDR3, as DNA: TGTGCCAGCGCCGGGACTAGCGGGAGAGCCGAGCAGTTCTTC.

The chain has TRBV11-2 and TRBJ2-3, with a tentative D call TRBD2 (6 bases). The CDR3 is made up of 17 amino acids. V was pared by 1 base and J by 6 bases, with 20 bases between. The germline V gene encodes CDR1 SGHAT and CDR2 FQNNGV. The CDR3 DNA follows: TGTGCCAGCAGCTTAGTCCCCCTAAGGACGGGAGCGGATACGCAGTATTTT. It is translated as CASSLVPLRTGADTQYF.

This chain joins TRBV19 and TRBJ1-5; TRBD1 aligns across 8 bases. V lost 3 bases to trimming and J lost 3 bases; unmatched junction nucleotides: 4. The CDR3 loop spans 15 amino acids. Germline V CDR1 and CDR2: LNHDA, SQIVND (reference sequence). The CDR3 DNA sequence: TGTGCCAGTAGTATTGGACAGGGCCACAATCAGCCCCAGCATTTT. Residues: CASSIGQGHNQPQHF.

CDR3 in DNA: TGTGCCAGCAGCTGGGGCGGACAGGGCAATCAGCCCCAGCATTTT. It codes for CASSWGGQGNQPQHF. The gene calls are TRBV5-8 and TRBJ1-5; TRBD1 matches 7 bases. With V trimmed by 3 bases and J by 2 bases, 5 bases remained unmatched. The CDR3 spans 15 residues. CDR1 is SGHTS and CDR2 is YDEGEE in the germline V gene.

The V call is TRBV28, the J call TRBJ2-2; 7 nucleotides match TRBD2. The junction had 8 bases not matched to a gene; V was cut back by 5 bases and J by 5 bases. Germline CDR1 reads MDHEN; CDR2 reads SYDVKM. This CDR3 has 15 amino acids. As DNA, the CDR3 is TGTGCCAGCAGTACGGGGAGGGACCCAACCGGGGAGCTGTTTTTT. The encoded protein is CASSTGRDPTGELFF.

V gene TRBV5-4 combines with J gene TRBJ1-1; no definite D call. Germline CDR1 SGHNT, CDR2 YYREEE (reference sequence). V was trimmed by 1 base and J by 0 bases, leaving 7 bases between them. The CDR3 sequence is 14 residues long. The CDR3 protein is CASSLSSVNTEAFF. CDR3 coding DNA: TGTGCCAGCAGCTTGTCCAGTGTGAACACTGAAGCTTTCTTT. Full variable domain (missing parts from reference TRBV5-4 and TRBJ1-1): ETGVTQSPTHLIKTRGQQVTLRCSSQSGHNTVSWYQQALGQGPQFIFQYYREEENGRGNFPPRFSGLQFPNYSSELNVNALELDDSALYLCASSLSSVNTEAFFGQGTRLTVV.

V usage is TRBV7-3 and J usage is TRBJ2-2; TRBD2 agrees at 9 bases. The CDR3 has 15 amino acids. V gave up 1 base and J gave up 5 bases; unmatched junction bases: 2. CDR1 is SGHTA and CDR2 is FQGTGA in the germline V gene. In nucleotides, the CDR3 is TGTGCCAGCAGCTTAAGCCTAGCGGGGACCGGGGAGCTGTTTTTT. This codes for CASSLSLAGTGELFF.

V and J are TRBV19 and TRBJ1-2; 7 bases fit TRBD1. The CDR3 is made up of 17 amino acids. CDR1 is LNHDA, CDR2 SQIVND, per germline (reference sequence). The V segment lost 6 bases and the J segment 5 bases; nucleotides outside the gene matches: 18. CDR3: CASSTPKGQLERYGYTF. The CDR3 DNA reads TGTGCCAGTAGCACACCTAAGGGACAGCTCGAAAGATATGGCTACACCTTC.

The V gene is TRBV5-1, the J gene TRBJ2-5, with 7 bases aligning to TRBD1. J lost 2 bases, V lost 4 bases, and 5 bases had no gene match. Per germline, CDR1 SGHRS and CDR2 YFSETQ. The CDR3 sequence is 14 residues long. The CDR3 region is CASSPGGGQETQYF. The CDR3 DNA reads as TGCGCCAGCAGCCCAGGGGGTGGGCAAGAGACCCAGTACTTC.

The sample holds a few counts of this clone. V usage is TRBV6-5 and J usage is TRBJ2-7, with D possibly matching TRBD1 (6 bases). Trimming left V 2 bases short and J 6 bases short, with 8 bases between. There are 12 residues in the CDR3. Germline V CDR1 and CDR2: MNHEY, SVGAGI. The CDR3 region is CASSYTGLEQYF. The CDR3 region has the DNA TGTGCCAGCAGTTACACAGGGCTCGAGCAGTACTTC.

The chain has TRBV5-4 and TRBJ1-4; D might be TRBD1 (5 bases). From germline, CDR1 is SGHNT and CDR2 YYREEE (reference sequence). Trimming pared 3 bases from V and 8 bases from J, leaving 11 bases between. The length of the CDR3 is 13 residues. The CDR3 nucleotides read TGTGCCAGCAGCTCAAAGGGGTACGAAAAACTGTTTTTT. Translation gives CASSSKGYEKLFF.

The chain uses TRBV7-8 and TRBJ2-6, with 7 bases fitting TRBD1. Germline CDR1 reads SGHVS; CDR2 reads FQNEAQ. J lost 2 bases, V lost 6 bases, and 7 bases had no gene match. CDR3 length: 16 residues. CDR3 protein: CASSLPTGAGANVLTF. CDR3 DNA: TGTGCCAGCAGTTTACCAACAGGGGCTGGGGCCAACGTCCTGACTTTC.

The rearrangement links TRBV7-3 to TRBJ2-5; TRBD2 aligns across 9 bases. The V gene end was trimmed by 0 bases and the J gene end by 1 base; junction bases not matched to a gene: 6. The CDR3 is made up of 17 amino acids. From germline, CDR1 is SGHTA and CDR2 FQGTGA. DNA of the CDR3: TGTGCCAGCAGCTTAACGGGGGGACTAGCCTCCCAAGAGACCCAGTACTTC. Protein product: CASSLTGGLASQETQYF.

The CDR3 DNA reads TGTGCCAGCAGTTACCCAGCGGGAGGGTACAATGAGCAGTTCTTC. Translating it yields CASSYPAGGYNEQFF. The chain has TRBV6-6 and TRBJ2-1; 10 nucleotides align to TRBD2. After removal of 2 bases from V and 4 bases from J, the junction contained 2 bases not matched to a gene. Germline V gene data show CDR1 as MNHNY and CDR2 as SVGAGI (reference sequence). This CDR3 region has 15 residues.

V and J are TRBV5-6 and TRBJ2-7; 11 nucleotides line up with TRBD1. Germline V gene data show CDR1 as SGHDT and CDR2 as YYEEEE. There are 14 residues in the CDR3. Unmatched junction bases numbered 7, after V lost 4 bases and J lost 7 bases. CDR3: CASSLGQGVYEQYF. CDR3 bases: TGTGCCAGCAGCCTGGGACAGGGGGTCTATGAGCAGTACTTC.